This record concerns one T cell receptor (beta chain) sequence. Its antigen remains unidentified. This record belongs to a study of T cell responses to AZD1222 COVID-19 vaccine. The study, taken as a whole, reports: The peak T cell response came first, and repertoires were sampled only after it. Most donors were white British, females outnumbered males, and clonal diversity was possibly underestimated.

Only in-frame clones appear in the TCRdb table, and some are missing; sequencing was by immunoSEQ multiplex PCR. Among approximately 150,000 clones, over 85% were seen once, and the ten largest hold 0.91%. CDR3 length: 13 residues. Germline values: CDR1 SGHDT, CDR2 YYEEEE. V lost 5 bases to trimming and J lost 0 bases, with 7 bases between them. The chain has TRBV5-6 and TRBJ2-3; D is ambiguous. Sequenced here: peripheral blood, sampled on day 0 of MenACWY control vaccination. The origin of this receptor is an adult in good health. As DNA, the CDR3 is TGTGCCAGCAGAGTAATTAGCACAGATACGCAGTATTTT. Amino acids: CASRVISTDTQYF.